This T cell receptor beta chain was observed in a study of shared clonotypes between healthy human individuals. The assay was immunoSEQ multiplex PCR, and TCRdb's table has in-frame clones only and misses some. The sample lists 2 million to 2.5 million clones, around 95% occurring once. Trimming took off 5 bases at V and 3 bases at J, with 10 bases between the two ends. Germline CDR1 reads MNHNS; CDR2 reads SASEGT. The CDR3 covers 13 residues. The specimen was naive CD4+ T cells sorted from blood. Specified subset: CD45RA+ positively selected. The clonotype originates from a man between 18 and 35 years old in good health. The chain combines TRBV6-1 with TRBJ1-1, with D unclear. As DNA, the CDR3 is TGTGCCAGCAGTCCCTTTATATACACTGAAGCTTTCTTT. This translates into CASSPFIYTEAFF.